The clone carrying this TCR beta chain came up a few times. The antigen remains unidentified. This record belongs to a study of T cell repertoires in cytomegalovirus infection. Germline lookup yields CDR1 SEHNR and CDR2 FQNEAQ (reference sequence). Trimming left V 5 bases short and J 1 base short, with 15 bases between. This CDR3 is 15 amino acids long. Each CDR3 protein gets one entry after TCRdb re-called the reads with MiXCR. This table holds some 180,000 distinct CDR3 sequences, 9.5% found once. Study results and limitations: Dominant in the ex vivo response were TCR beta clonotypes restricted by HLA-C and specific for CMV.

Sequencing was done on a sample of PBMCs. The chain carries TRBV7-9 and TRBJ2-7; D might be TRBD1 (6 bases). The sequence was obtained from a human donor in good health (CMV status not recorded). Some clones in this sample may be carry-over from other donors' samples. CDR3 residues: CASSTRTASSYEQYF. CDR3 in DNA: TGTGCCAGCAGCACCAGGACAGCTTCGTCCTACGAGCAGTACTTC.